These 14 T cell receptor beta chains were all obtained from the same sample, sequenced in a study of shared clonotypes between healthy human individuals. The protocol was immunoSEQ multiplex PCR, while the TCRdb copy is restricted to in-frame clones and leaves out a portion. Among about 2.4 million clones listed, 80% to 95% were seen once. The material sequenced was naive CD4+ T cells from PBMCs. This sample's subset: CD45RA+ positively selected. The receptors stem from a man aged 18 to 30 in good health. Some clones in this sample may be carry-over from other donors' samples.

V usage is TRBV15 and J usage is TRBJ2-1; D perhaps matches TRBD2 (6 bases). Per the germline V gene, CDR1 is LNHNV and CDR2 is YYDKDF (reference sequence). The CDR3 has 13 residues. Trimming pared 6 bases from V and 9 bases from J, leaving 15 bases between. Here the CDR3 DNA reads TGTGCCACCAGACTAGCCCACAATGGTGAGCAGTTCTTC. Translated: CATRLAHNGEQFF.

Points on this clone: One end of the junction fails to match germline, which may point to a read error. This chain uses TRBV6-5 with TRBJ1-2; D might be TRBD1 (5 bases). The germline V gene encodes CDR1 MNHEY and CDR2 SVGAGI. The CDR3 length is 12 residues. The CDR3 is CACREDTYGYTF. DNA of the CDR3: TGTGCCTGCAGGGAGGATACCTATGGCTACACCTTC.

Details on this clone: The same CDR3 can be traced to other DNA sequences in this sample. The chain joins TRBV19 to TRBJ2-7; 10 bases are a match to TRBD2. This CDR3 comprises 14 residues. V was pared by 4 bases and J by 4 bases, with 4 bases of the junction left unmatched. The germline gives CDR1 LNHDA, CDR2 SQIVND (reference sequence). This CDR3 reads CASSRLAGAYEQYF. CDR3 nucleotides: TGTGCCAGTAGTAGGCTAGCGGGAGCGTACGAGCAGTACTTC.

CDR3 in amino acids: CASSLTAGVDEQFF. CDR3 DNA: TGTGCCAGCAGCTTAACGGCGGGAGTTGATGAGCAGTTCTTC. This chain joins TRBV11-2 and TRBJ2-1; 7 positions match TRBD2. Germline V CDR1 and CDR2: SGHAT, FQNNGV. CDR3 length: 14 amino acids. V gave up 2 bases and J gave up 8 bases; unmatched junction bases: 6.

This clone was detected a few times. This same CDR3 is encoded by further DNA sequences in the sample. This chain joins TRBV5-1 and TRBJ2-6; no clear D. The CDR3 loop spans 13 amino acids. V was pared by 4 bases and J by 0 bases, with 2 bases between. CDR1 SGHRS and CDR2 YFSETQ come from the germline V gene. DNA of the CDR3: TGCGCCAGCAGCCTCTCTGGGGCCAACGTCCTGACTTTC. Translated: CASSLSGANVLTF. Together with reference TRBV5-1 and TRBJ2-6, the CDR3 gives the full variable domain: KAGVTQTPRYLIKTRGQQVTLSCSPISGHRSVSWYQQTPGQGLQFLFEYFSETQRNKGNFPGRFSGRQFSNSRSEMNVSTLELGDSALYLCASSLSGANVLTFGAGSRLTVL.

This rearrangement joins TRBV7-9 to TRBJ1-4, with D perhaps matching TRBD1 (6 bases). Trimming removed 2 bases at V and 4 bases at J, with 8 bases between. Germline CDR1 SEHNR, CDR2 FQNEAQ (reference sequence). CDR3 length equals 14 residues. The CDR3 DNA reads TGTGCCAGCAGCTTACAGGGGTATAATGAAAAACTGTTTTTT. Protein: CASSLQGYNEKLFF. The entire variable domain, with the rest obtained from reference TRBV7-9 and TRBJ1-4, is as follows: DTGVSQNPRHKITKRGQNVTFRCDPISEHNRLYWYRQTLGQGPEFLTYFQNEAQLEKSRLLSDRFSAERPKGSFSTLEIQRTEQGDSAMYLCASSLQGYNEKLFFGSGTQLSVL.

The chain couples TRBV5-8 to TRBJ1-3, with 7 bases identical to TRBD1. The germline V gene has CDR1 SGHTS and CDR2 YDEGEE. J gave up 7 bases and V 0 bases, and 13 bases lay outside the gene matches. The CDR3 spans 17 residues. The CDR3 DNA follows: TGTGCCAGCAGCTTGGCCACAGGGGTCGTGCGGTCGAACACCATATATTTT. Its protein is CASSLATGVVRSNTIYF. Using reference TRBV5-8 and TRBJ1-3 for the parts outside the CDR3, the full variable domain is EAGVTQSPTHLIKTRGQQATLRCSPISGHTSVYWYQQALGLGLQFLLWYDEGEERNRGNFPPRFSGRQFPNYSSELNVNALELEDSALYLCASSLATGVVRSNTIYFGEGSWLTVV.

This clone appeared a single time. V usage is TRBV5-6 and J usage is TRBJ2-5; 7 bases are a match to TRBD1. The CDR3 covers 14 residues. Unmatched junction bases numbered 5, after V lost 1 base and J lost 5 bases. From germline, CDR1 is SGHDT and CDR2 YYEEEE. The DNA of the CDR3 is TGTGCCAGCAGCTTGTCACAGGGGATGGAGACCCAGTACTTC. Residues: CASSLSQGMETQYF.

As to this clone: Within the sample, other DNA sequences also encode this same CDR3. The J gene is TRBJ2-1, the V gene TRBV28; TRBD1 or TRBD2 may be the D gene (5 bases each). CDR1 MDHEN and CDR2 SYDVKM come from the germline V gene. CDR3 size: 13 residues. V shed 2 bases and J shed 4 bases, with 6 bases lying between them. CDR3 nucleotide sequence: TGTGCCAGCAGTTTAGGGGGATACAATGAGCAGTTCTTC. Translation: CASSLGGYNEQFF.

This chain connects TRBV28 to TRBJ1-5; weak D call: TRBD1 (5 bases). The CDR3 is 15 residues long. Germline loops: CDR1 MDHEN, CDR2 SYDVKM. Trimming cost V 3 bases and J 5 bases, with 14 bases left between them. The CDR3 protein is CASSFPGPGHQPQHF. CDR3 sequence (DNA): TGTGCCAGCAGTTTCCCGGGACCGGGCCATCAGCCCCAGCATTTT.

The chain links TRBV27 to TRBJ2-7; D is perhaps TRBD1 or TRBD2 (7 bases each). The CDR3 covers 16 residues. The V gene lost 1 base and the J gene lost 7 bases, with 20 bases spanning the gap. CDR1 and CDR2 from the germline V gene are MNHEY and SMNVEV (reference sequence). In DNA form, the CDR3 reads TGTGCCAGCAGTTTATTTTGGGGGGGGACAGCTGAGGAGCAGTACTTC. Translation: CASSLFWGGTAEEQYF.

The V and J genes are TRBV6-1 and TRBJ1-1; 8 nucleotides line up with TRBD1. The CDR3 is 13 amino acids. Germline CDR1 is MNHNS and CDR2 is SASEGT. With V trimmed by 4 bases and J by 5 bases, 3 bases remained unmatched. The CDR3 spells CASSVTGETEAFF. Here the CDR3 DNA reads TGTGCCAGCAGTGTGACAGGGGAAACTGAAGCTTTCTTT.

CDR3 DNA sequence: TGTGCCAGCAGTTTAAGACAGGTGTATAACTATGGCTACACCTTC. Protein product: CASSLRQVYNYGYTF. V gene TRBV28 combines with J gene TRBJ1-2, with D possibly matching TRBD1 (6 bases). V was cut by 2 bases and J by 1 base, with 11 bases left in between. The CDR3 covers 15 residues. Germline lookup yields CDR1 MDHEN and CDR2 SYDVKM.

The chain joins TRBV5-6 to TRBJ2-7; unclear D gene. Looked up from germline, CDR1 is SGHDT and CDR2 is YYEEEE. There are 14 residues in the CDR3. The V end was cut by 0 bases, the J end by 0 bases, with 7 bases between. In nucleotides, the CDR3 is TGTGCCAGCAGCTTGGCCCTTACCTCCTACGAGCAGTACTTC. Translated, it gives CASSLALTSYEQYF.